A single sample gave rise to the 2 T cell receptor beta chains below, sequenced in a study of blood T cell repertoires in COVID-19. Only in-frame clones appear in the TCRdb table, and some are missing; sequencing was by immunoSEQ multiplex PCR. The sample consists of about 29,000 clones, 75% to 90% of them appearing once. The specimen was peripheral blood. The receptors stem from a man older than 75 with acute or convalescent COVID-19.

This chain uses TRBV3-1 (or the pseudogene TRBV3-2) with TRBJ1-6; the match to TRBD1 covers 7 bases. The CDR3 runs 16 residues. With 1 base clipped from V and 9 bases from J, the junction kept 9 bases outside the gene matches. Per germline, CDR1 LGHDT and CDR2 YNNKEL (reference sequence). CDR3: CASSQGVDRAVSPLHF. In DNA, the CDR3 is TGTGCCAGCAGCCAAGGGGTCGACAGGGCAGTTTCACCCCTCCACTTT.

This clone was seen once. The chain uses TRBV28 and TRBJ1-1; D is possibly TRBD1 (6 bases). The V gene's germline CDR1 is MDHEN and CDR2 SYDVKM. The CDR3 is made up of 15 amino acids. The V end lost 8 bases, the J end lost 1 base, and 17 bases lay between the germline ends. This CDR3 is CASLGRGGPNTEAFF. CDR3 coding DNA: TGTGCCAGCTTGGGCCGGGGGGGCCCGAACACTGAAGCTTTCTTT.